The 3 T cell receptor beta chains in this list originate from one sample, sequenced in a study of T cells expressing NK-cell markers. TCRdb re-called the 5' RACE reads and shows each CDR3 protein once, DNA omitted. In all, the sample yields 450,000 to 600,000 distinct CDR3 sequences. Input material: blood T cells: a sorted CD56 or NKG2C T cell subset, CD4+ or CD8+ T cells, or bulk PBMC T cells (not recorded which). The source is a young man in good health.

V and J are TRBV7-3 and TRBJ2-1; TCRdb designates TRBD2, a call that cannot be tested without DNA. Germline values: CDR1 SGHTA, CDR2 FQGTGA. The CDR3 spans 16 residues. The CDR3 sequence is CASSLRARPSYNEQFF. The full variable domain, in which reference TRBV7-3 and TRBJ2-1 provide the parts outside the CDR3, is GAGVSQTPSNKVTEKGKYVELRCDPISGHTALYWYRQSLGQGPEFLIYFQGTGAADDSGLPNDRFFAVRPEGSVSTLKIQRTERGDSAVYLCASSLRARPSYNEQFFGPGTRLTVL.

CDR3 loop: CASSPAGLRETQYF. The rearrangement uses TRBV18 and TRBJ2-5. The CDR3 covers 14 residues. Germline CDR1 KGHSH, CDR2 LQKENI.

This chain links TRBV7-8 with TRBJ2-1. CDR1 is SGHVS and CDR2 is FQNEAQ in the germline V gene. The CDR3 has 13 residues. This CDR3 reads CASSEISANEQFF.